The clone carrying this T cell receptor (beta chain) occurred a few times. Its antigen remains unknown. This sample was included in a study of T-cell reconstitution after alpha-beta-depleted transplantation in children. It was with unique molecular identifiers that the TCRbeta library was prepared. TCRdb re-analysed the PCR reads in MiXCR, keeping a single row per CDR3 protein. Of some 78,000 distinct CDR3 sequences detected, 13% to 15% appear once; the ten largest clones hold 25% to 30%. The ends were cut back, 4 bases at V and 2 bases at J, with 17 bases in the middle. Germline V gene sequence: CDR1 MGHDK, CDR2 SYGVNS. The CDR3 is made up of 17 amino acids. Study results and caveats: Recipient T cells and thymic progenitors that survived gave rise to the high TCRbeta diversity observed at day 60 in some patients. T-cell counts and diversity at one year following transplant were attributed mainly to newly produced T cells. The origin of alpha-beta T cells about two months after transplant was reportedly several hundred expanded graft clones.

This chain uses TRBV25-1 with TRBJ2-2; weak D call: TRBD2 (6 bases). This clonotype was sampled from a male patient aged 2 to 10 who had a stem cell transplant for acute lymphoblastic leukemia, so the T cells may come from the graft donor. The sequencing here drew on PBMCs, mostly from graft donor cells, taken 180 days after TCRalphabeta/CD19-depleted stem cell transplant. The CDR3 sequence is CASSVLGRGPNTGELFF. CDR3 bases: TGTGCCAGCAGTGTTCTAGGGCGGGGCCCTAACACCGGGGAGCTGTTTTTT.